The clone carrying this TCR beta chain has just a few counts. As yet, its antigen is unknown. Each CDR3 protein gets one entry after TCRdb re-called the reads with MiXCR. The sample comprises about 55,000 distinct CDR3 sequences, over 15% of which are singletons, and less than 70% rests with the top ten. The data originate from a study of T cell repertoires in cytomegalovirus infection. Study-level background: Newly reported HLA-C-restricted and thoroughly characterized HLA-B-restricted CMV epitopes were employed. General study results and limits: Within the response measured ex vivo, HLA-C-restricted CMV-specific TCR beta clonotypes were dominant. Identification of carriers of CMV plus the relevant HLA was achieved through cumulative public TCR beta family frequency.

Trimming took off 3 bases at V and 7 bases at J, with 13 bases between the two ends. Germline-derived CDR1 and CDR2 are MDHEN and SYDVKM. This CDR3 spans 15 amino acids. Here the sequenced sample was CD8+ T cells from cultured PBMCs, taken from culture after CMV antigen stimulation. This receptor was obtained from a human donor in good health (CMV status not recorded). Some clones in this sample may be carry-over from other donors' samples. The chain couples TRBV28 to TRBJ1-6; D is undetermined. Here the CDR3 DNA reads TGTGCCAGCAGTTTTGTGGGGTCCGGAAATTCACCCCTCCACTTT. As protein: CASSFVGSGNSPLHF.